The 16 T cell receptor beta chains presented below share a single source sample, sequenced in a study of blood T cell repertoires in COVID-19. The protocol was immunoSEQ multiplex PCR, while the TCRdb copy is restricted to in-frame clones and leaves out a portion. The sample consists of approximately 350,000 clones, more than 80% of them appearing once. Material for sequencing was PBMCs or T cells enriched from blood (not recorded which). The receptor source for this set is a man aged 18 to 30 who had recovered from COVID-19.

The chain recombines TRBV28 with TRBJ2-3; 7 bases match TRBD2. Looked up from germline, CDR1 is MDHEN and CDR2 is SYDVKM. This CDR3 is 15 amino acids long. V lost 6 bases, J lost 0 bases, and 6 bases stayed unmatched. CDR3: CASSNPGGSTDTQYF. In DNA, the CDR3 is TGTGCCAGCAGCAACCCGGGGGGAAGCACAGATACGCAGTATTTT. Variable domain in full (rest from reference TRBV28 and TRBJ2-3): DVKVTQSSRYLVKRTGEKVFLECVQDMDHENMFWYRQDPGLGLRLIYFSYDVKMKEKGDIPEGYSVSREKKERFSLILESASTNQTSMYLCASSNPGGSTDTQYFGPGTRLTVL.

V gene TRBV6-1 combines with J gene TRBJ2-5; 7 bases are shared with TRBD2. V dropped 2 bases and J dropped 6; count of bases not matched to a gene: 6. The CDR3 loop spans 14 amino acids. Germline V gene data show CDR1 as MNHNS and CDR2 as SASEGT. CDR3 sequence: CASSERDYKKTQYF. The CDR3 region has the DNA TGTGCCAGCAGTGAAAGGGACTACAAGAAGACCCAGTACTTC.

The chain uses TRBV5-6 and TRBJ2-7, with 7 bases that match TRBD1. Trimming cost V 2 bases and J 7 bases; bases outside gene matches: 9. The length of the CDR3 is 14 residues. Germline assignment: CDR1 SGHDT and CDR2 YYEEEE. CDR3 bases: TGTGCCAGCAGCTTATCCGACAGGGACATTGAGCAGTACTTC. Amino acids: CASSLSDRDIEQYF.

The genes are TRBV7-9 and TRBJ2-3; tentatively, D is TRBD1 (7 bases). This CDR3 has 14 amino acids. Germline V gives CDR1 SEHNR, CDR2 FQNEAQ (reference sequence). The ends were cut back, 4 bases at V and 3 bases at J, with 11 bases in the middle. The CDR3 here is CASSYQGGTDTQYF. The CDR3 DNA follows: TGTGCCAGCAGCTACCAGGGGGGAACAGATACGCAGTATTTT.

Concerning this clone itself: Other DNA sequences within the sample encode an identical CDR3. This chain links TRBV9 with TRBJ1-3, with 10 bases aligning to TRBD1. The CDR3 sequence is 15 residues long. CDR1 and CDR2 (germline): SGDLS, YYNGEE. V gave up 0 bases and J gave up 4 bases; unmatched junction bases: 1. The CDR3 spells CASSVEGQGGNTIYF. The CDR3 nucleotides read TGTGCCAGCAGCGTAGAGGGACAGGGGGGAAACACCATATATTTT.

The chain recombines TRBV19 with TRBJ2-7, with D possibly TRBD2 on 5 matching bases. Germline V CDR1 and CDR2: LNHDA, SQIVND (reference sequence). This CDR3 comprises 14 residues. V lost 3 bases, J lost 3 bases, and 12 bases lay in between. The CDR3 nucleotides are TGTGCCAGTAGTATCGGTGGGAGTTACTACGAGCAGTACTTC. The encoded protein is CASSIGGSYYEQYF. Drawing the rest from reference TRBV19 and TRBJ2-7, the complete variable domain is DGGITQSPKYLFRKEGQNVTLSCEQNLNHDAMYWYRQDPGQGLRLIYYSQIVNDFQKGDIAEGYSVSREKKESFPLTVTSAQKNPTAFYLCASSIGGSYYEQYFGPGTRLTVT.

This clone was found a few times. The rearrangement joins TRBV5-1 to TRBJ1-2; TRBD1 matches at 9 bases. Trimming removed 2 bases from V and 6 bases from J; junction bases left unmatched: 5. The length of the CDR3 is 14 residues. The germline gives CDR1 SGHRS, CDR2 YFSETQ. CDR3 residues: CASSFGTGWDGYTF. In DNA, the CDR3 is TGCGCCAGCAGCTTTGGGACAGGGTGGGATGGCTACACCTTC.

This chain uses TRBV6-1 with TRBJ1-2, with no clear D. CDR3 length equals 15 residues. Trimming stripped 2 bases from V and 6 bases from J, with 16 bases between. The germline V gene has CDR1 MNHNS and CDR2 SASEGT. The CDR3 loop reads CASSERAGGLNGYTF. For the CDR3, the DNA is TGTGCCAGCAGTGAAAGGGCAGGAGGGTTGAATGGCTACACCTTC.

In DNA form, the CDR3 reads TGTGCCAGCAGTGACCAGGGGGCGCGGGGCTACACCTTC. Its protein is CASSDQGARGYTF. This chain uses TRBV2 with TRBJ1-2; 8 nucleotides agree with TRBD1. Germline V lookup: CDR1 SNHLY, CDR2 FYNNEI. V was pared by 3 bases and J by 8 bases, with 5 bases of the junction left unmatched. The CDR3 is 13 residues long.

The chain uses TRBV16 and TRBJ2-7; 9 bases are shared with TRBD1. The trim removed 1 base at V and 6 bases at J, leaving 4 bases unmatched. In germline, CDR1 is KGHSY, CDR2 FQNENV. The CDR3 extends over 14 amino acids. In DNA, the CDR3 is TGTGCCAGCAGCCAATATACAGGGGGCGGCGAGCAGTACTTC. It codes for CASSQYTGGGEQYF.

This clone was seen just once. This chain connects TRBV27 to TRBJ1-5; D is perhaps TRBD1 (5 bases). Germline V CDR1 and CDR2: MNHEY, SMNVEV (reference sequence). The germline V and J ends were trimmed by 2 bases and 4 bases, with 9 bases remaining between them. CDR3 length equals 14 residues. This CDR3 reads CASSLVQGNQPQHF. The CDR3 DNA sequence: TGTGCCAGCAGTTTAGTGCAGGGAAATCAGCCCCAGCATTTT.

The chain recombines TRBV12-5 with TRBJ2-5; 11 nucleotides line up with TRBD1. Trimming cost V 6 bases and J 5 bases; bases outside gene matches: 8. Germline V gene sequence: CDR1 LGHNT, CDR2 FRNRAP. The CDR3 is made up of 15 amino acids. The CDR3 sequence is CASGLGQGARETQYF. In DNA, the CDR3 is TGTGCTAGTGGGCTCGGACAGGGGGCCCGGGAGACCCAGTACTTC.

The V call is TRBV6-5, the J call TRBJ2-4, with D possibly matching TRBD2 (5 bases). Trimming stripped 10 bases from V and 3 bases from J, with 10 bases between. Germline lookup yields CDR1 MNHEY and CDR2 SVGAGI. The CDR3 has 12 amino acids. This CDR3 is CAIIEGKNIQYF. For the CDR3, the DNA is TGTGCCATCATCGAGGGCAAAAACATTCAGTACTTC.

The genes are TRBV7-3 and TRBJ2-5; D may be TRBD2 (5 bases). CDR1 and CDR2 (germline): SGHTA, FQGTGA. The CDR3 contains 13 residues. Trimming stripped 5 bases from V and 4 bases from J, with 11 bases between. The CDR3 protein is CASSPYRGETQYF. CDR3 in DNA: TGTGCCAGCAGCCCCTATCGGGGAGAGACCCAGTACTTC.

The rearrangement links TRBV27 to TRBJ2-7; TRBD2 matches at 9 bases. Losses at the gene ends were 6 bases for V and 2 bases for J; bases not matched to a gene: 2. The germline gives CDR1 MNHEY, CDR2 SMNVEV (reference sequence). The CDR3 sequence is 13 residues long. The CDR3 nucleotides are TGTGCCAGCAGCGCGGGGGGGCCCTACGAGCAGTACTTC. Encoded protein: CASSAGGPYEQYF.

The chain recombines TRBV11-2 with TRBJ2-1; 7 nucleotides align to TRBD2. The J segment lost 3 bases and the V segment lost 6 bases, leaving 5 bases of the junction unmatched. Germline V gene sequence: CDR1 SGHAT, CDR2 FQNNGV. CDR3 size: 14 residues. CDR3 sequence (DNA): TGTGCCAGCAGTGGCGGGAGTATCTACAATGAGCAGTTCTTC. Amino acid sequence: CASSGGSIYNEQFF.